Only one count was recorded for the clone carrying this T cell receptor beta chain. Its antigen is unidentified. The CDR3 spans 15 residues. The J segment lost 0 bases and the V segment lost 2 bases, leaving 3 bases of the junction unmatched. In germline, CDR1 is ENHRY, CDR2 SYGVKD. This record belongs to a study of T-cell reconstitution after alpha-beta-depleted transplantation in children. Study outcomes and limitations: Elevated TCRbeta diversity at day 60 was traced, in some patients, to surviving recipient T cells and thymic progenitors. Two months or so post-transplant, alpha-beta T cells reportedly derived from several hundred expanded graft clones.

Preparation of the TCRbeta library was carried out with unique molecular identifiers. TCRdb recomputed calls from the PCR reads with MiXCR, one row per CDR3 protein. Here the sample spans about 1,000,000 distinct CDR3 sequences, roughly 31% being singletons. Sequenced material: PBMCs, mostly from graft donor cells, taken 360 days after TCRalphabeta/CD19-depleted stem cell transplant. The V and J genes are TRBV10-3 and TRBJ2-7, with 8 bases lining up with TRBD2. The sequence came from a boy in the first two years of life who had a stem cell transplant for SCID, so the T cells may come from the graft donor. CDR3 sequence reads: CAISEAGGSSYEQYF. The CDR3 coding sequence is TGTGCCATCAGTGAGGCGGGGGGAAGCTCCTACGAGCAGTACTTC.